A selection of T cell receptor beta chains follows, all from one sample in a study of STAT5B mutations in CD4+ large granular lymphocyte leukemia. Repertoires were generated with immunoSEQ multiplex PCR, while TCRdb's copy carries only in-frame clones and drops some. In the table there are tens of thousands of clones, 65% to 90% of which are singletons. Sequencing was carried out using CD4+ T cells from blood buffy coats. All receptors derive from a human donor in good health. The CDR3 runs from the conserved cysteine through the conserved F or W. Each record gives: J gene, D gene, clone size, V gene, CDR3 protein, CDR3 DNA. The D gene is left open where the match is weak. Clone size, where shown, is once, few, many, or a class for clones that have expanded.

TRBJ2-3 NA NA TRBV6-6 CASSDSIRTDTQYF TGTGCCAGCTCTGACTCGATCCGCACAGATACGCAGTATTTT
TRBJ2-3 NA once TRBV10-3 CAISETDTQYF TGTGCCATCAGTGAGACAGATACGCAGTATTTT
TRBJ2-3 TRBD2 once TRBV19 CASSIRGGGATDTQYF TGTGCCAGTAGTATACGGGGCGGGGGGGCCACAGATACGCAGTATTTT
TRBJ1-3 NA NA TRBV1 CTSSPGQRDPAGLHTIYF TGCACCAGCAGCCCGGGACAGCGTGACCCAGCGGGGTTACACACCATATATTTT
TRBJ2-7 TRBD2 NA TRBV9 CASSVAPTSGNEQYF TGTGCCAGCAGCGTAGCCCCAACTAGCGGGAACGAGCAGTACTTC
TRBJ1-5 NA NA TRBV27 CASSLRQPTNQPQHF TGTGCCAGCAGTTTGAGACAGCCCACCAATCAGCCCCAGCATTTT
TRBJ1-5 NA NA TRBV7-2 CASSDRPAQPQHF TGTGCCAGCAGCGACAGGCCGGCTCAGCCCCAGCATTTT
TRBJ2-5 TRBD1 NA TRBV7-3 CASGRQGDLGETQYF TGTGCCAGCGGTCGACAGGGGGACCTCGGGGAGACCCAGTACTTC
TRBJ2-5 TRBD1 once TRBV19 CASSRGGGETQYF TGTGCCAGTAGTCGAGGGGGCGGAGAGACCCAGTACTTC
TRBJ2-7 NA NA TRBV4-3 CASSFRMSSYEQYF TGCGCCAGCAGCTTCCGTATGAGCTCCTACGAGCAGTACTTC
TRBJ1-2 TRBD1 NA TRBV19 CASSTPGQGMDYGYTF TGTGCCAGTAGTACCCCCGGACAGGGAATGGACTATGGCTACACCTTC
TRBJ1-6 NA NA TRBV4-1 CASSQDLGVVALHF TGCGCCAGCAGCCAAGATTTGGGAGTCGTGGCCCTCCACTTT
TRBJ2-7 NA few TRBV9 CASSVGVRVGDEQYF TGTGCCAGCAGCGTAGGAGTCAGGGTCGGTGACGAGCAGTACTTC
TRBJ1-1 TRBD1 NA TRBV6-5 CASSMDRVNTEAFF TGTGCCAGCAGTATGGACAGGGTGAACACTGAAGCTTTCTTT
TRBJ1-5 NA NA TRBV28 CASRTQGNSNQPQHF TGTGCCAGCAGAACACAGGGAAATAGCAATCAGCCCCAGCATTTT
TRBJ1-1 NA NA TRBV11-2 CASSLAVGVGVAFF TGTGCCAGCAGCTTAGCAGTTGGGGTAGGTGTAGCTTTCTTT
TRBJ2-1 NA NA TRBV5-1 CASSLGGPSEQFF TGCGCCAGCAGCTTGGGGGGTCCGAGTGAGCAGTTCTTC
TRBJ2-1 TRBD2 NA TRBV4-1 CASRGGSSYNEQFF TGCGCCAGCCGAGGCGGGAGCTCCTACAATGAGCAGTTCTTC
TRBJ1-6 NA NA TRBV6-1 CASSAYDNSPLHF TGTGCCAGCAGTGCCTATGATAATTCACCCCTCCACTTT
TRBJ2-3 NA once TRBV28 CAVAQGRLQDTQYF TGTGCAGTCGCCCAGGGGCGACTTCAAGATACGCAGTATTTT
TRBJ2-1 TRBD2 NA TRBV5-1 CASSLQTSGRYNEQFF TGCGCCAGCAGCCTTCAGACTAGCGGGAGATACAATGAGCAGTTCTTC
TRBJ2-6 NA NA TRBV6-5 CASRKGSGANVLTF TGTGCCAGCAGGAAGGGCTCTGGGGCCAACGTCCTGACTTTC
TRBJ2-2 NA once TRBV19 CATIARQTANTGELFF TGTGCCACCATCGCCAGACAGACCGCGAACACCGGGGAGCTGTTTTTT
TRBJ1-6 NA NA TRBV7-9 CASSPVGDNSPLHF TGTGCCAGCAGCCCGGTAGGGGATAATTCACCCCTCCACTTT
TRBJ2-1 NA NA TRBV7-7 CASSMGPSAHNEQFF TGTGCTAGCAGCATGGGACCCTCAGCCCACAATGAGCAGTTCTTC
TRBJ2-7 TRBD1 NA TRBV5-4 CASSPGTDQFYEQYF TGTGCCAGCAGCCCTGGGACAGATCAGTTCTACGAGCAGTACTTC
TRBJ2-1 NA once TRBV5-1 CASSLETSNEQFF TGCGCCAGCAGCTTGGAGACTTCCAATGAGCAGTTCTTC
TRBJ1-1 NA few TRBV30 CAWDPQWGVTEAFF TGTGCCTGGGATCCCCAGTGGGGGGTCACTGAAGCTTTCTTT
TRBJ1-5 NA once TRBV30 CAWNRDSRNQPQHF TGTGCCTGGAACAGGGATTCGCGCAATCAGCCCCAGCATTTT
TRBJ1-4 TRBD1 NA TRBV18 CASSPDRATNEKLFF TGTGCCAGCTCACCTGACAGGGCAACTAATGAAAAACTGTTTTTT
TRBJ2-1 NA NA TRBV28 CASSLALAWSEQFF TGTGCCAGCAGTTTAGCCCTAGCTTGGAGTGAGCAGTTCTTC
TRBJ2-7 TRBD2 NA TRBV18 CASSPRGSGTTYEQYF TGTGCCAGCTCCCCCCGGGGTAGCGGGACTACCTACGAGCAGTACTTC
TRBJ1-4 NA once TRBV7-2 CASSLEGEKLFF TGTGCCAGCAGCTTAGAAGGTGAAAAACTGTTTTTT
TRBJ1-2 NA NA TRBV18 CASSPSGRETYTF TGTGCCAGCTCACCAAGTGGACGCGAAACCTACACCTTC
TRBJ1-1 NA NA TRBV2 CASLEGRTEAFF TGTGCCAGCCTGGAGGGAAGGACTGAAGCTTTCTTT
TRBJ1-5 NA NA TRBV7-2 CASSSGPGREQPQHF TGTGCCAGCAGCTCCGGGCCCGGGAGGGAACAGCCCCAGCATTTT
TRBJ2-4 TRBD1 NA TRBV28 CASSFPTGGLDIQYF TGTGCCAGCAGTTTTCCGACAGGGGGCCTTGACATTCAGTACTTC
TRBJ2-7 TRBD1 NA TRBV15 CATSLDRGGRYF TGTGCCACCAGCCTCGACAGGGGCGGGCGGTACTTC
TRBJ2-7 TRBD2 NA TRBV28 CASSFGGGAWEQYF TGTGCCAGCAGTTTTGGCGGGGGGGCTTGGGAGCAGTACTTC
TRBJ2-5 TRBD1 NA TRBV4-2 CASSQDRVTGGEETQYF TGTGCCAGCAGCCAAGACCGAGTGACAGGGGGCGAAGAGACCCAGTACTTC
TRBJ2-3 NA NA TRBV6-4 CASSDSFGRTTQYF TGTGCCAGCAGTGACTCGTTCGGGAGAACAACCCAGTATTTT
TRBJ2-3 NA NA TRBV5-1 CASSLGRADTQYF TGCGCCAGCAGCTTGGGAAGGGCAGATACGCAGTATTTT
TRBJ1-2 NA NA TRBV6-1 CASNRIYGYTF TGTGCCAGCAACCGAATCTATGGCTACACCTTC
TRBJ2-7 NA NA TRBV28 CASSPLAGVSYEQYF TGTGCCAGCAGTCCGCTAGCAGGGGTGTCCTACGAGCAGTACTTC
TRBJ2-5 NA once TRBV7-6 CASSLVGGGETQYF TGTGCCAGCAGCTTGGTTGGGGGTGGAGAGACCCAGTACTTC